Shown below are 24 T cell receptor beta chains from a single sample sequenced in a study of T cell responses to AZD1222 COVID-19 vaccine. Method: immunoSEQ multiplex PCR; TCRdb's copy keeps in-frame clones and lacks some. The sample holds around 79,000 clones; about 90% are singletons and the top ten take less than 1.6%. Specimen: peripheral blood, collected on day 0 of AZD1222 vaccination. All receptors derive from an adult in good health.

The chain employs TRBV6-5 and TRBJ1-4, with D unresolved. CDR1 is MNHEY, CDR2 SVGAGI, per germline. The length of the CDR3 is 14 residues. V lost 5 bases to trimming and J lost 5 bases, with 12 bases between them. CDR3 sequence reads: CASSIDPVNEKLFF. Here the CDR3 DNA reads TGTGCCAGCAGTATAGACCCCGTCAATGAAAAACTGTTTTTT.

This clone was recorded once. The chain joins TRBV19 to TRBJ1-1; 12 bases line up with TRBD1. CDR1 is LNHDA and CDR2 is SQIVND in the germline V gene (reference sequence). V lost 7 bases and J lost 7; bases outside the gene matches: 13. CDR3 length equals 16 residues. The CDR3 reads CASTQIGTGGAGEAFF. As DNA, the CDR3 is TGTGCCAGTACCCAAATCGGGACAGGGGGCGCGGGTGAAGCTTTCTTT.

On this clone: A read error may produce the germline difference seen at one junction end. The V and J genes are TRBV7-7 and TRBJ2-1; D unclear. Germline CDR1 reads SSHAT; CDR2 reads FNYEAQ (reference sequence). CDR3 length: 15 amino acids. The CDR3, as DNA: TGTGCTAGCAGCACTACCTTTGACTCCTACAATGAGCAGTTCTTC. Protein: CASSTTFDSYNEQFF.

The genes are TRBV19 and TRBJ2-7; D is perhaps TRBD1 (5 bases). The germline V and J ends were trimmed by 4 bases and 1 base, with 5 bases remaining between them. Germline CDR1 and CDR2: LNHDA and SQIVND (reference sequence). The CDR3 runs to 12 residues. CDR3 in amino acids: CASSTGSYEQYF. DNA for the CDR3: TGTGCCAGTAGTACAGGGTCCTACGAGCAGTACTTC.

The V and J genes are TRBV7-2 and TRBJ2-7, with TRBD2 matching over 8 bases. The germline V gene has CDR1 SGHTA and CDR2 FQGNSA. The V and J ends lost 1 base and 0 bases, in that order; junction bases with no gene match: 5. This CDR3 comprises 16 residues. CDR3 protein: CASSLVLLAVSYEQYF. The CDR3, as DNA: TGTGCCAGCAGCTTAGTTTTACTAGCGGTCTCCTACGAGCAGTACTTC.

This clone has only one observation. The chain is built from TRBV5-1 and TRBJ2-2; D is unresolved. CDR3 length: 17 residues. Trimming shortened V by 0 bases and J by 1 base, and 13 bases separated the two germline ends. Germline values: CDR1 SGHRS, CDR2 YFSETQ. The DNA of the CDR3 is TGCGCCAGCAGCTTGGCCTCCCAGGCTCAGAACACCGGGGAGCTGTTTTTT. This codes for CASSLASQAQNTGELFF.

V is TRBV19 and J is TRBJ2-5; possible D gene TRBD2, 6 bases. The CDR3 has 13 amino acids. V was shortened by 8 bases and J by 0 bases, with 10 bases between the two germline ends. CDR1 is LNHDA, CDR2 SQIVND, per germline (reference sequence). The CDR3 DNA follows: TGTGCCAGTGGCGGGACGCACCAAGAGACCCAGTACTTC. It is translated as CASGGTHQETQYF. Filled out from reference TRBV19 and TRBJ2-5, the complete variable domain reads DGGITQSPKYLFRKEGQNVTLSCEQNLNHDAMYWYRQDPGQGLRLIYYSQIVNDFQKGDIAEGYSVSREKKESFPLTVTSAQKNPTAFYLCASGGTHQETQYFGPGTRLLVL.

The gene calls are TRBV30 and TRBJ1-5; D remains unclear. This CDR3 is built from 14 residues. Trimming cost V 3 bases and J 0 bases, with 9 bases left between them. Germline lookup yields CDR1 GTSNPN and CDR2 SVGIG (reference sequence). The CDR3 here is CAWSTGYSNQPQHF. CDR3 nucleotides: TGTGCCTGGAGCACCGGGTATAGCAATCAGCCCCAGCATTTT.

This rearrangement joins TRBV27 to TRBJ1-4; D unclear. The V and J ends lost 2 bases and 5 bases respectively, with 9 bases between them. The CDR3 has 14 amino acids. Germline lookup yields CDR1 MNHEY and CDR2 SMNVEV (reference sequence). CDR3 residues: CASSLGLLNEKLFF. CDR3 in DNA: TGTGCCAGCAGTTTAGGCCTGTTGAATGAAAAACTGTTTTTT.

V and J are TRBV3-1 (or the pseudogene TRBV3-2) and TRBJ2-2; D call uncertain. Looked up from germline, CDR1 is LGHDT and CDR2 is YNNKEL (reference sequence). The V gene lost 4 bases and the J gene lost 6 bases, with 6 bases spanning the gap. This CDR3 contains 12 residues. The CDR3 loop reads CASSPPAGELFF. The CDR3 nucleotides read TGTGCCAGCAGCCCCCCTGCCGGGGAGCTGTTTTTT.

The rearrangement uses TRBV10-3 and TRBJ1-1, with D maybe TRBD1 (6 bases). Trimming removed 4 bases from V and 2 bases from J, with 11 bases in between. Germline values: CDR1 ENHRY, CDR2 SYGVKD. The CDR3 loop spans 14 amino acids. In DNA, the CDR3 is TGTGCCATCAGTGGGCCGGGGGCCAACACTGAAGCTTTCTTT. Residues: CAISGPGANTEAFF.

The V call is TRBV20-1, the J call TRBJ2-4, with D possibly being TRBD1 or TRBD2 (5 bases each). The germline V gene encodes CDR1 DFQATT and CDR2 SNEGSKA (reference sequence). This CDR3 is built from 14 residues. Trimming cost V 3 bases and J 8 bases, with 17 bases left between them. CDR3 protein: CSASMGPERDIQYF. The DNA for the CDR3 is TGCAGTGCTAGTATGGGACCGGAAAGGGACATTCAGTACTTC.

This clone was recorded only once. The chain links TRBV7-6 to TRBJ1-5; no definite D call. V lost 1 base and J lost 2, with 0 bases in between. Germline V gene data show CDR1 as SGHVS and CDR2 as FNYEAQ. The CDR3 runs 12 residues. The CDR3 nucleotides read TGTGCCAGCAGCTTAGGCAATCAGCCCCAGCATTTT. Its translation: CASSLGNQPQHF.

The chain links TRBV19 to TRBJ2-3; a possible D gene is TRBD1 (5 bases). The V and J ends lost 3 bases and 1 base respectively, with 8 bases between them. The CDR3 is made up of 14 amino acids. Germline V gene sequence: CDR1 LNHDA, CDR2 SQIVND (reference sequence). The CDR3 here is CASSMWGGTDTQYF. CDR3 in DNA: TGTGCCAGTAGTATGTGGGGCGGCACAGATACGCAGTATTTT.

For this clone: One junction end does not reproduce the germline sequence, and a read error may be involved. The chain joins TRBV20-1 to TRBJ1-3; D is undetermined. From germline, CDR1 is DFQATT and CDR2 SNEGSKA (reference sequence). This CDR3 has 11 residues. The CDR3 region is CSAGDGDTIYF. CDR3 in DNA: TGCAGTGCTGGAGACGGGGACACCATATATTTT.

The chain recombines TRBV5-1 with TRBJ1-1; TRBD1 might be the D (6 bases). Germline V gene lookup returns CDR1 SGHRS and CDR2 YFSETQ. V dropped 6 bases and J dropped 1 base, with 19 bases sitting between them. CDR3 size: 16 residues. CDR3 loop: CASTRDRGAANTEAFF. CDR3 coding DNA: TGCGCCAGCACTCGTGATAGGGGGGCGGCGAACACTGAAGCTTTCTTT. The entire variable domain, with the rest obtained from reference TRBV5-1 and TRBJ1-1, is as follows: KAGVTQTPRYLIKTRGQQVTLSCSPISGHRSVSWYQQTPGQGLQFLFEYFSETQRNKGNFPGRFSGRQFSNSRSEMNVSTLELGDSALYLCASTRDRGAANTEAFFGQGTRLTVV.

The chain recombines TRBV6-5 with TRBJ2-7; possible D gene TRBD2, 6 bases. Germline V gene sequence: CDR1 MNHEY, CDR2 SVGAGI. This CDR3 has 15 residues. V lost 6 bases and J lost 2, with 17 bases in between. The CDR3 sequence is CASRAPGGKAYEQYF. CDR3 bases: TGTGCCAGCAGGGCTCCCGGAGGGAAGGCCTACGAGCAGTACTTC.

The chain couples TRBV30 to TRBJ1-2, with D maybe TRBD1 (6 bases). The CDR3 has 13 residues. Germline CDR1 and CDR2: GTSNPN and SVGIG (reference sequence). Trimming took off 7 bases at V and 2 bases at J, with 14 bases between the two ends. The CDR3 nucleotides are TGTGCCTCCCCAAAGGGGGGAAACTATGGCTACACCTTC. Its protein is CASPKGGNYGYTF.

This clone was detected once. The genes are TRBV9 and TRBJ2-5, with TRBD1 matching over 7 bases. CDR1 and CDR2 from the germline V gene are SGDLS and YYNGEE. The junction had 3 bases not matched to a gene; V was cut back by 2 bases and J by 5 bases. The CDR3 covers 13 residues. CDR3 sequence reads: CASSVQGEETQYF. In DNA, the CDR3 is TGTGCCAGCAGCGTTCAGGGGGAGGAGACCCAGTACTTC.

The chain carries TRBV11-1 and TRBJ1-2; D gene unclear. Germline lookup yields CDR1 SGHAT and CDR2 FQDESV (reference sequence). The CDR3 totals 14 residues. V gave up 2 bases and J gave up 0 bases, with 7 bases separating them. The DNA of the CDR3 is TGTGCCAGCAGCTTACTCCGGGCTAACTATGGCTACACCTTC. Translated: CASSLLRANYGYTF.

DNA of the CDR3: TGTGCCAGCAGCCAAGATCGCCTGAGGACTAGCGGGAGACAAGAGACCCAGTACTTC. This encodes CASSQDRLRTSGRQETQYF. The rearrangement joins TRBV3-1 (or the pseudogene TRBV3-2) to TRBJ2-5; 13 nucleotides line up with TRBD2. This CDR3 comprises 19 residues. Looked up from germline, CDR1 is LGHDT and CDR2 is YNNKEL (reference sequence). With V trimmed by 0 bases and J by 2 bases, 9 bases remained unmatched.

The V and J genes are TRBV29-1 and TRBJ2-7, with 7 positions matching TRBD2. This CDR3 spans 13 amino acids. The ends lost 3 bases at V and 6 bases at J; junction bases unmatched: 8. Germline V lookup: CDR1 SQVTM, CDR2 ANQGSEA. This CDR3 is CSVEGDGRREQYF. CDR3 DNA: TGCAGCGTTGAGGGTGACGGGAGGCGCGAGCAGTACTTC.

J is TRBJ2-6 and V is TRBV7-3; no firm D call. V was clipped by 5 bases and J by 0 bases, with 11 bases between them. The CDR3 runs 16 residues. Germline CDR1 and CDR2: SGHTA and FQGTGA. The CDR3 sequence is CASSPEPISGANVLTF. In DNA form, the CDR3 reads TGTGCCAGCAGCCCTGAACCTATCTCTGGGGCCAACGTCCTGACTTTC. The entire variable domain, with the rest obtained from reference TRBV7-3 and TRBJ2-6, is as follows: GAGVSQTPSNKVTEKGKYVELRCDPISGHTALYWYRQSLGQGPEFLIYFQGTGAADDSGLPNDRFFAVRPEGSVSTLKIQRTERGDSAVYLCASSPEPISGANVLTFGAGSRLTVL.

This rearrangement joins TRBV11-2 to TRBJ2-2; 7 bases align to TRBD1. The CDR3 has 16 amino acids. Germline CDR1 is SGHAT and CDR2 is FQNNGV. The J segment lost 5 bases and the V segment lost 5 bases, leaving 11 bases of the junction unmatched. For the CDR3, the DNA is TGTGCCAGCAGCCCAACACCAGGGGGAGAGACCGGGGAGCTGTTTTTT. Protein sequence: CASSPTPGGETGELFF.